The T cell receptor (beta chain) under discussion was sequenced for a study of CD8 T cells in Susac syndrome. TCR beta from blood CD8+ and CD4+ T cells was sequenced. An input of about 0.45 to 1 ug of RNA was subjected to reverse transcription using random hexamers. TCRdb re-called the immunoSEQ multiplex PCR reads with MiXCR, one entry per CDR3 protein. The sample gives about 190,000 distinct CDR3 sequences, roughly 95% of which show up once; 0.098% is in the top ten. This clonotype was counted a single time. The receptor comes from a human donor with Susac syndrome. The sample was CD4+ T cells from PBMCs.

CDR3 sequence: CASQLGGNLNTEAFF. The CDR3 bases are TGTGCCAGCCAGCTCGGGGGAAACCTGAACACTGAAGCTTTCTTT. The chain recombines TRBV7-9 with TRBJ1-1; D perhaps matches TRBD1 (5 bases). Trimming stripped 8 bases from V and 0 bases from J, with 16 bases between. This CDR3 contains 15 residues. The germline V gene has CDR1 SEHNR and CDR2 FQNEAQ (reference sequence).